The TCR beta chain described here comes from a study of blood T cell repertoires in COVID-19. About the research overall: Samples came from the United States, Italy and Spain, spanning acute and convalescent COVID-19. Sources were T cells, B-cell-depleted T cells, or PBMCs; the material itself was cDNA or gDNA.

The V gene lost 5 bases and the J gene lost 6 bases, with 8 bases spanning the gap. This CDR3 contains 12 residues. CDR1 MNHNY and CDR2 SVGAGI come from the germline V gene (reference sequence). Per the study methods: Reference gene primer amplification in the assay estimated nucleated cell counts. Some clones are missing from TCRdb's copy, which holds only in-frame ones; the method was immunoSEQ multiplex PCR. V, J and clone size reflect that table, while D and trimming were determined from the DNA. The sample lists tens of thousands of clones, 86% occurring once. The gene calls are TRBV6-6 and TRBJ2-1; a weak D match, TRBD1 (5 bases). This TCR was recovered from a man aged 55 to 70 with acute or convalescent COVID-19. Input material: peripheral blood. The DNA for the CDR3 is TGTGCCAGCAGTAAGGGGCCCAATGAGCAGTTCTTC. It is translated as CASSKGPNEQFF.